These T cell receptor beta chains were read from a single sample in a study of blood T cell repertoires in COVID-19. Sequenced by immunoSEQ multiplex PCR; TCRdb stores in-frame clones only, minus some. This table holds fewer than 400,000 clones, roughly 88% found once. The sample was PBMCs or T cells enriched from blood (not recorded which). The receptors originated from a young man who had recovered from COVID-19. The CDR3 runs from the conserved cysteine through the conserved F or W. Each record gives: clone size, D gene, J gene, V gene, CDR3 DNA, CDR3 protein. D genes are given only for firm matches. The size field is filled for only some rows; it gives once, few, many or a size class.

>NA|TRBD2|TRBJ2-2|TRBV7-9
TGTGCCAGCACCCAAAGCGGGGCGAACACCGGGGAGCTGTTTTTT
CASTQSGANTGELFF
>NA|TRBD1|TRBJ1-3|TRBV6-5
TGTGCCAGCAGGACAGGGCTCCTCTCTGGAAACACCATATATTTT
CASRTGLLSGNTIYF
>once|NA|TRBJ2-2|TRBV5-1
TGCGCCAGCAGCTTTAACGGGGTTACCGGGGAGCTGTTTTTT
CASSFNGVTGELFF
>NA|TRBD1|TRBJ1-3|TRBV6-5
TGTGCCAGCAGGCGGGGACAGTCTGGAAACACCATATATTTT
CASRRGQSGNTIYF
>few|TRBD2|TRBJ2-3|TRBV15
TGTGCCACCAGCAGAGATAGAAGCGGGGCTACAGATACGCAGTATTTT
CATSRDRSGATDTQYF
>NA|TRBD1|TRBJ1-2|TRBV9
TGTGCCAGCAGCGCGCAGACAGGGTTCCATGGCTACACCTTC
CASSAQTGFHGYTF
>few|NA|TRBJ2-7|TRBV7-9
TGTGCCAGCAGCACCATGTATGCGGCGGCATCGTACTTC
CASSTMYAAASYF
>NA|TRBD1|TRBJ1-2|TRBV6-5
TGTGCCAGCAGTTCCGACTACCGAGGACAGGGCGGCTACACCTTC
CASSSDYRGQGGYTF
>NA|TRBD1|TRBJ1-1|TRBV5-8
TGTGCCAGCAGCTTGACAGGGGTGGGCACTGAAGCTTTCTTT
CASSLTGVGTEAFF
>NA|NA|TRBJ1-2|TRBV6-1
TGTGCCAGCAGTGAATCCGGGACTGGTGGCTACACCTTC
CASSESGTGGYTF
>NA|TRBD1|TRBJ1-4|TRBV5-4
TGTGCCAGCAGCCAGGGACAGTTAAATGAAAAACTGTTTTTT
CASSQGQLNEKLFF
>NA|NA|TRBJ1-1|TRBV4-2
TGTGCCAGCAGCCAACCCTCAGGGAACACTGAAGCTTTCTTT
CASSQPSGNTEAFF
>once|TRBD1|TRBJ2-1|TRBV3-1/TRBV3-2
TGTGCCAGCAGCCAAGCTACTCGGACAGGGCCCTACAATGAGCAGTTCTTC
CASSQATRTGPYNEQFF
>many|TRBD2|TRBJ2-5|TRBV6-1
TGTGCCAGCAGTGATTCTCTAGCGGGGGAGACCCAGTACTTC
CASSDSLAGETQYF
>NA|NA|TRBJ1-6|TRBV30
TGTGCCTGGAGTGATCAGGGTCTTTCACCCCTCCACTTT
CAWSDQGLSPLHF
>NA|NA|TRBJ1-1|TRBV2
TGTGCCAGCACCTCGGGGGAAGCTTTCTTT
CASTSGEAFF
>NA|NA|TRBJ2-3|TRBV5-5
TGTGCCAGCAGCTCCAGGGTAGATACGCAGTATTTT
CASSSRVDTQYF